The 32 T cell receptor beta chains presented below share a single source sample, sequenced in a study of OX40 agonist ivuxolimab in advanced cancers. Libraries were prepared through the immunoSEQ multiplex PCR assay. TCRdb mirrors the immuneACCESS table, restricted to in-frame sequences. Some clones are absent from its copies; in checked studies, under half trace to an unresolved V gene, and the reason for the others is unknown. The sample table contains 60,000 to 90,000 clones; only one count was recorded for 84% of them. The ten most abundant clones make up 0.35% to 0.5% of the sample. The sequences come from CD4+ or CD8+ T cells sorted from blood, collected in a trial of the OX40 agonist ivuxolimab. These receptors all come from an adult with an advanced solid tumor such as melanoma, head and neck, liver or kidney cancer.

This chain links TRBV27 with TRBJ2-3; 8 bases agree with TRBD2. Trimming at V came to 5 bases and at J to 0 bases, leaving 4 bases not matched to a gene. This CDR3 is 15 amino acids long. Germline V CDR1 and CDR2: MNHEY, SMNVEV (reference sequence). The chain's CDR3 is CASSRSGVSTDTQYF. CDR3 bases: TGTGCCAGCAGTCGTAGCGGGGTTAGCACAGATACGCAGTATTTT.

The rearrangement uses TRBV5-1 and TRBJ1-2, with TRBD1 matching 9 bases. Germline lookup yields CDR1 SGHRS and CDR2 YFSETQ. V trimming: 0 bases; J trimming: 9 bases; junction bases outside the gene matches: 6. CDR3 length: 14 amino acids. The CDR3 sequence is CASSLGQGESSYTF. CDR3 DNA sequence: TGCGCCAGCAGCTTGGGACAGGGGGAGAGTAGCTACACCTTC.

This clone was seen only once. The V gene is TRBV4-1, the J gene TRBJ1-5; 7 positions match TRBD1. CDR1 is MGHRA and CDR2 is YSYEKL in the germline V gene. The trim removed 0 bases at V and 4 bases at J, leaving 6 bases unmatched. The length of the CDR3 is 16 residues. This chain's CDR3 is CASSQDPQGWNQPQHF. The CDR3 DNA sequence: TGCGCCAGCAGCCAAGATCCACAGGGGTGGAATCAGCCCCAGCATTTT.

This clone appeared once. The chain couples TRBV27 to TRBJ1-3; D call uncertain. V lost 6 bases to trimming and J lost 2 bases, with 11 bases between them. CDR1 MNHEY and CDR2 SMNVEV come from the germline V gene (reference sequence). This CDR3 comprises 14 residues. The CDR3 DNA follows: TGTGCCAGCAGCCCAGTTGTGGCTGGAAACACCATATATTTT. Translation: CASSPVVAGNTIYF.

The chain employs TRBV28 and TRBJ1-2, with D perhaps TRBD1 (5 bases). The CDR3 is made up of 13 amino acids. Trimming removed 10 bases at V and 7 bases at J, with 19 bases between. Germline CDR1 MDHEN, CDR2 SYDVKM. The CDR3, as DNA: TGTGCCATCTTCCCCCAGGGTAAGGGTGGCTACACCTTC. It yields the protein CAIFPQGKGGYTF.

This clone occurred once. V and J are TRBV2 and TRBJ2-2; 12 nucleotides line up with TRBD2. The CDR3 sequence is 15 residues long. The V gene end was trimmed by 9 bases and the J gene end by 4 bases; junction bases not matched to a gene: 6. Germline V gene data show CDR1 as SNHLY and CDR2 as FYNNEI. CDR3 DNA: TGTGCCAGTACCGAGGGACTAGCGGGCACCGGGGAGCTGTTTTTT. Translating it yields CASTEGLAGTGELFF.

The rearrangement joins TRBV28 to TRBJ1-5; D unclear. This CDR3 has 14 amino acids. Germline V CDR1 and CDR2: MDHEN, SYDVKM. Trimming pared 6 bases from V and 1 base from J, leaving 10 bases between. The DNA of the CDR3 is TGTGCCAGCAGGATAGGAGGAAGCAATCAGCCCCAGCATTTT. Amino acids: CASRIGGSNQPQHF.

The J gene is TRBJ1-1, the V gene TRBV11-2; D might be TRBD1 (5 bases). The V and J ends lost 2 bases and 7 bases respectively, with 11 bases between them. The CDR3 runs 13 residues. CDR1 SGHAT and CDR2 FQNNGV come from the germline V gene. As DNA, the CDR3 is TGTGCCAGCAGCTTATTCCGGGACGGTGAAGCTTTCTTT. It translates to CASSLFRDGEAFF.

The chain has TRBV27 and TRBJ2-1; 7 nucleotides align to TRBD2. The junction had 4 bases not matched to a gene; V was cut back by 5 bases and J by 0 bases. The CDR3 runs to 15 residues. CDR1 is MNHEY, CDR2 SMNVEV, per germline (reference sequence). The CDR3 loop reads CASSPRGSSYNEQFF. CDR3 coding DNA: TGTGCCAGCAGTCCGCGCGGGAGCTCCTACAATGAGCAGTTCTTC.

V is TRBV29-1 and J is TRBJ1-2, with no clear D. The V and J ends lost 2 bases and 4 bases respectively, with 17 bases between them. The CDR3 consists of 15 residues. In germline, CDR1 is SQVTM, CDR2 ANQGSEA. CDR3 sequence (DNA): TGCAGCGTTGAAAAGGTTGCCAGCCTCTTCTATGGCTACACCTTC. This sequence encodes CSVEKVASLFYGYTF.

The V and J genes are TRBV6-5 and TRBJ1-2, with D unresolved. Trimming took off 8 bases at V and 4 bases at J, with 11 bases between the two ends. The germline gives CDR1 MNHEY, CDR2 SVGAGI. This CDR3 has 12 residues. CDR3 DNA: TGTGCCAGCCTGGGGAACCTCTATGGCTACACCTTC. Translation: CASLGNLYGYTF.

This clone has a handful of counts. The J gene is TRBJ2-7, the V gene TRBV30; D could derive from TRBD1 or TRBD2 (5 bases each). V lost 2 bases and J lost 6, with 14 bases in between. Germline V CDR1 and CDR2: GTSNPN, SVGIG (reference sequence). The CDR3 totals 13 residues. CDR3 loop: CAWSRDPRGEQYF. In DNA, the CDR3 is TGTGCCTGGAGTAGGGACCCCAGAGGCGAGCAGTACTTC.

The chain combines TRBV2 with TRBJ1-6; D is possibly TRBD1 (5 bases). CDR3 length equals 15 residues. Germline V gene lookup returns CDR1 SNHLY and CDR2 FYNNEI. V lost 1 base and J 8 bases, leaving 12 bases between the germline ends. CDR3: CASSEGAGRDSPLHF. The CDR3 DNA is TGTGCCAGCAGTGAAGGAGCAGGGAGGGATTCACCCCTCCACTTT.

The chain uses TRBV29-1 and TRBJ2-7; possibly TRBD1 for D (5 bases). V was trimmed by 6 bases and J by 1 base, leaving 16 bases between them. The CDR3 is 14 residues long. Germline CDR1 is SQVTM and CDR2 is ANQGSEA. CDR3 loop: CSVAWNRRSYEQYF. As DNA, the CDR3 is TGCAGCGTGGCCTGGAACAGGCGTTCCTACGAGCAGTACTTC.

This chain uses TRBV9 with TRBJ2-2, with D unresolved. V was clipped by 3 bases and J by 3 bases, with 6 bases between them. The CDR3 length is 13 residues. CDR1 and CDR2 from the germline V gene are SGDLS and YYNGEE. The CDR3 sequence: CASSGRYTGELFF. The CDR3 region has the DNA TGTGCCAGCAGCGGACGATACACCGGGGAGCTGTTTTTT. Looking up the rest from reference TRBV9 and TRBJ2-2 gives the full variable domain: DSGVTQTPKHLITATGQRVTLRCSPRSGDLSVYWYQQSLDQGLQFLIQYYNGEERAKGNILERFSAQQFPDLHSELNLSSLELGDSALYFCASSGRYTGELFFGEGSRLTVL.

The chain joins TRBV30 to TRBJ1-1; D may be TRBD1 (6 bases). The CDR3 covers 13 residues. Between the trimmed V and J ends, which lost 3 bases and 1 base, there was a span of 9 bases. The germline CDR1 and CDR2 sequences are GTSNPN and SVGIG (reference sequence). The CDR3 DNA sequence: TGTGCCTGGAGGCAGGGGAAGAACACTGAAGCTTTCTTT. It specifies CAWRQGKNTEAFF.

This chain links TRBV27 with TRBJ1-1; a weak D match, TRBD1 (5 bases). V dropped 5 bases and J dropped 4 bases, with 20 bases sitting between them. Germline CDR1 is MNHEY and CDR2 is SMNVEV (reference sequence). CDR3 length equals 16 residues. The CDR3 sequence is CASSQGRGVRPTEAFF. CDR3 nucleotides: TGTGCCAGCAGTCAAGGTAGGGGTGTTCGTCCCACTGAAGCTTTCTTT.

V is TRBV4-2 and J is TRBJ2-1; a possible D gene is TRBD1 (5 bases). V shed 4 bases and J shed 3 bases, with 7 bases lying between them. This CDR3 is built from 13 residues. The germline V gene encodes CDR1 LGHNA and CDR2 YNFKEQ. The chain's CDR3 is CASSPRVYNEQFF. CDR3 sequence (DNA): TGTGCCAGCAGCCCCAGGGTCTACAATGAGCAGTTCTTC.

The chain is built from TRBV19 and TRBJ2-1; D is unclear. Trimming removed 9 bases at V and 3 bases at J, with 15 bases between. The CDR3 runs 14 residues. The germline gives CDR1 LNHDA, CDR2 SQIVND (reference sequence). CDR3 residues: CASGTWLSYNEQFF. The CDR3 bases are TGTGCCAGCGGAACATGGCTTAGCTACAATGAGCAGTTCTTC.

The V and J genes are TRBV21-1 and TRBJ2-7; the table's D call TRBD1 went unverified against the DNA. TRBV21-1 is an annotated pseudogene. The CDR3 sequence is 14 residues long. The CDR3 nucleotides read TGTGCCAGCAGCAAACCCGGCCAGGTCTACGAGCAGTACGTC. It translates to CASSKPGQVYEQYV.

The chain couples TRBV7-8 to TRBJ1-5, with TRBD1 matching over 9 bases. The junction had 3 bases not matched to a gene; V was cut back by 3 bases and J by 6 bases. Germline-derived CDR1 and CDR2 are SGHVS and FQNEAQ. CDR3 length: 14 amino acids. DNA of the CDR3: TGTGCCAGCAGCTTCAGACAGGGGGGTCAGCCCCAGCATTTT. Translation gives CASSFRQGGQPQHF.

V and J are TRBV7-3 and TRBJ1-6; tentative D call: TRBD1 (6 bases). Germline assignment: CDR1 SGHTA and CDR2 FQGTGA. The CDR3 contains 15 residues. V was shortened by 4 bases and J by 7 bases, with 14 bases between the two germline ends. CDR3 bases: TGTGCCAGCAGCTGGACAGCGGGTGGGAATTCACCCCTCCACTTT. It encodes CASSWTAGGNSPLHF.

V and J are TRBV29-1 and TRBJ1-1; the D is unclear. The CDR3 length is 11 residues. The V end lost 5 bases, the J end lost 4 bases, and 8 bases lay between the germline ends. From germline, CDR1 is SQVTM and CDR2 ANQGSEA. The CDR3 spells CSVRSSTEAFF. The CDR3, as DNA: TGCAGCGTTCGGTCGAGCACTGAAGCTTTCTTT.

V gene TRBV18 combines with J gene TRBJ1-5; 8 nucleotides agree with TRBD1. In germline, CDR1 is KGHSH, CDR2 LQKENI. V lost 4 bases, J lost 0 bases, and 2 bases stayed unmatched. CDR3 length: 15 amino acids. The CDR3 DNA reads TGTGCCAGCTCACTGACAGGGGATAGCAATCAGCCCCAGCATTTT. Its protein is CASSLTGDSNQPQHF. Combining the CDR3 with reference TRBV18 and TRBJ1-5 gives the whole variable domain NAGVMQNPRHLVRRRGQEARLRCSPMKGHSHVYWYRQLPEEGLKFMVYLQKENIIDESGMPKERFSAEFPKEGPSILRIQQVVRGDSAAYFCASSLTGDSNQPQHFGDGTRLSIL.

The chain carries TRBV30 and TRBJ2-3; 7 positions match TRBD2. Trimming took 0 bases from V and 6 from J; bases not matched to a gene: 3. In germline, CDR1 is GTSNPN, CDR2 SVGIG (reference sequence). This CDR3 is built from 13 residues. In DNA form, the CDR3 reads TGTGCCTGGAGTGTGGGCGGGAGTGATACGCAGTATTTT. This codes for CAWSVGGSDTQYF.

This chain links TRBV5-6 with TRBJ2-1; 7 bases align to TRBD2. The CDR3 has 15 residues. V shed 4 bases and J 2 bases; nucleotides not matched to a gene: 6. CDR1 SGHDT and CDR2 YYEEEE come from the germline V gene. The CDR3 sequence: CASSRGGGTYNEQFF. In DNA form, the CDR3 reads TGTGCCAGCAGCCGGGGCGGGGGAACCTACAATGAGCAGTTCTTC.

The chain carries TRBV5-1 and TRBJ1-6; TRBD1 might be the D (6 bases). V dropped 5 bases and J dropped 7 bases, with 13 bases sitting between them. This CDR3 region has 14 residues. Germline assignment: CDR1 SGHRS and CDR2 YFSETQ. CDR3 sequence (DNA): TGCGCCAGCAGTGCAGGGGAATGGAATTCACCCCTCCACTTT. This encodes CASSAGEWNSPLHF. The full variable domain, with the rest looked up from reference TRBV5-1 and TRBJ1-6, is KAGVTQTPRYLIKTRGQQVTLSCSPISGHRSVSWYQQTPGQGLQFLFEYFSETQRNKGNFPGRFSGRQFSNSRSEMNVSTLELGDSALYLCASSAGEWNSPLHFGNGTRLTVT.

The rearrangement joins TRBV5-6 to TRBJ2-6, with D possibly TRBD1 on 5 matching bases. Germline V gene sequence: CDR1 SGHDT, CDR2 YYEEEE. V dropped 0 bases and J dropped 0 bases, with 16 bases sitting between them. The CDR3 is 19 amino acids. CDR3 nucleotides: TGTGCCAGCAGCTTGGGGAGCAGGGTAACTCTCTCTGGGGCCAACGTCCTGACTTTC. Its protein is CASSLGSRVTLSGANVLTF.

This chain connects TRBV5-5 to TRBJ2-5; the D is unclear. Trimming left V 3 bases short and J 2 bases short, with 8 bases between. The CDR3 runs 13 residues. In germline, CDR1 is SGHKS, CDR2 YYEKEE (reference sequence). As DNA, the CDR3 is TGTGCCAGCAGCTGGGCTCCACAAGAGACCCAGTACTTC. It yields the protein CASSWAPQETQYF.

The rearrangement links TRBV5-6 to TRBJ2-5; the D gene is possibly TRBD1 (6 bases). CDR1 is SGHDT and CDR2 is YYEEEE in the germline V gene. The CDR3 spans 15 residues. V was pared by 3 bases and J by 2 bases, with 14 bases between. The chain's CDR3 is CASSSELTGQETQYF. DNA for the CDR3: TGTGCCAGCAGCTCCGAACTAACAGGGCAAGAGACCCAGTACTTC.

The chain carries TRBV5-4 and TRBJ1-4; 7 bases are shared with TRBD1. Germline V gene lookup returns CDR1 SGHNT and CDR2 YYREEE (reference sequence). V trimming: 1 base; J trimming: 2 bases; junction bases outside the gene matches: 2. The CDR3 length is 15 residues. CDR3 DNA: TGTGCCAGCAGCTTGACAGGGGCCACTAATGAAAAACTGTTTTTT. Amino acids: CASSLTGATNEKLFF.

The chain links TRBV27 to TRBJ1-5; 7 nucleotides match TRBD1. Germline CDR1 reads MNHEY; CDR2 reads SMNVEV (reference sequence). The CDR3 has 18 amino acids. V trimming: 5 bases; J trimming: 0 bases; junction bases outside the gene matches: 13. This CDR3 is CASSKKGQPFYSNQPQHF. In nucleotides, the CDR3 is TGTGCCAGCAGTAAGAAGGGACAGCCATTTTATAGCAATCAGCCCCAGCATTTT.